This TCR beta chain was recovered during a study of T-cell memory formation after mild COVID-19. TCRdb ran MiXCR on the 5' RACE reads and lists one entry per CDR3 protein. The sample yields 380,000 or so distinct CDR3 sequences, roughly 15% seen once. Points from the study as a whole: Pre-infection memory showed some responding clones, and this suggested that cross-reactive memory joined. SARS-CoV-2 specificity was not confirmed for second-wave clones peaking on day 37.

Between the trimmed V and J ends, which lost 5 bases and 8 bases, there was a span of 14 bases. Germline V gene lookup returns CDR1 SGHTA and CDR2 FQGTGA. CDR3 length: 13 residues. At least ten counts were recorded for this clonotype. Its antigen is unknown. Input material: PBMCs or a T cell subset sorted from them (not recorded which). V gene TRBV7-3 combines with J gene TRBJ2-3, with unresolved D. The receptor was isolated from a man aged 18 to 29 who had mild COVID-19 (a few samples of this study predate the infection). Cell type and time point are not known. CDR3 nucleotide sequence: TGTGCCAGCAGCCCTCGACCTGGCGGTACGCAGTATTTT. Translation gives CASSPRPGGTQYF.